Listed below are T cell receptor beta chains from one sample, sequenced in a study of CD8+CD57+ T cells in acquired aplastic anemia. TCRdb reprocessed the reads with MiXCR, giving one entry per CDR3 protein. Of some 410,000 distinct CDR3 sequences detected, 60% to 80% appear once; the ten largest clones hold 4%. The sequencing sample was made of sorted CD4+, CD8+, or CD8+CD57+ T cells (not recorded which) from PBMCs. All receptors come from a human donor in good health, serving as a control. Both conserved end residues are trimmed from each CDR3. D genes are given only for firm matches.

d_call j_call v_call cdr3_length cdr3_aa
. TRBJ1-1 TRBV20-1 11 SVQRGRSTEAF
TRBD1 TRBJ1-2 TRBV20-1 10 SAKGQNYGYT
. TRBJ1-3 TRBV7-2 14 ASSLGTSYKEQFIY
TRBD1 TRBJ1-2 TRBV29-1 12 SSPRQGAFYGYT
. TRBJ1-2 TRBV5-1 12 ASTRSDLRLGYT
TRBD1 TRBJ2-7 TRBV6-1 11 ASRPGQGHEQY
. TRBJ2-7 TRBV6-2/TRBV6-3 14 AKIGIGQDRSYEQY
. TRBJ1-1 TRBV15 12 ATSRARANTEAF
TRBD1 TRBJ1-1 TRBV7-2 14 ASSLVGTGSYTEAF
. TRBJ2-3 TRBV18 15 ASSPPSGGRKTDTQY